The clone carrying this T cell receptor beta chain was observed a handful of times. Libraries were prepared by immunoSEQ multiplex PCR; TCRdb keeps only in-frame clonotypes and omits some of them. Here the sample spans more than 120,000 clones, about 92% being singletons. The data belong to a study of T cell responses to AZD1222 COVID-19 vaccine. CDR1 and CDR2 (germline): MNHEY, SVGAGI. Trimming removed 11 bases from V and 7 bases from J; junction bases left unmatched: 10. This CDR3 is 13 amino acids long. The chain recombines TRBV6-5 with TRBJ1-3; 8 bases are a match to TRBD1. The origin of this receptor is an adult who received the AZD1222 COVID-19 vaccine. The specimen was peripheral blood, collected 28 days after the second AZD1222 dose. The CDR3: CAGSTGERNTIYF. In nucleotides, the CDR3 is TGTGCCGGATCGACAGGGGAAAGGAACACCATATATTTT.